Listed below are T cell receptor beta chains from one sample, sequenced in a study of regulatory and conventional T cells in RAG deficiency. Assay used: immunoSEQ multiplex PCR; TCRdb lists only in-frame clones, some missing. Among more than 40,000 clones listed, around 89% were seen once. These data are also associated with another study on regulatory T cells.

The sequenced material came from CD4+ effector T cells sorted from blood. The receptor set was obtained from a human donor in good health. CDR3s include the opening cysteine and the closing phenylalanine or tryptophan. Fields, in order: clone size, CDR3 length, V gene, J gene, CDR3 protein. Not every row has a clone size; where given, it reads once, few, many or a size class.

clone size: NA
CDR3 length: 13
V gene: TRBV25-1
J gene: TRBJ2-5
CDR3 protein: CASSERDKETQYF

clone size: NA
CDR3 length: 15
V gene: TRBV15
J gene: TRBJ2-5
CDR3 protein: CATSIRRLAAETQYF

clone size: NA
CDR3 length: 15
V gene: TRBV7-8
J gene: TRBJ1-2
CDR3 protein: CASSPQVRDRYGYTF

clone size: NA
CDR3 length: 16
V gene: TRBV7-8
J gene: TRBJ2-2
CDR3 protein: CASSPRIGGDTGELFF

clone size: NA
CDR3 length: 12
V gene: TRBV2
J gene: TRBJ1-2
CDR3 protein: CASVQGNYGYTF

clone size: few
CDR3 length: 15
V gene: TRBV6-1
J gene: TRBJ2-2
CDR3 protein: CASRSGGTNTGELFF

clone size: once
CDR3 length: 12
V gene: TRBV29-1
J gene: TRBJ1-1
CDR3 protein: CSVDRGRTEAFF

clone size: NA
CDR3 length: 14
V gene: TRBV28
J gene: TRBJ1-5
CDR3 protein: CASLSSSVDQPQHF

clone size: NA
CDR3 length: 14
V gene: TRBV2
J gene: TRBJ2-7
CDR3 protein: CASSGDYPPYEQYF

clone size: NA
CDR3 length: 16
V gene: TRBV11-2
J gene: TRBJ2-1
CDR3 protein: CASSRLTGERAGSQFF

clone size: NA
CDR3 length: 13
V gene: TRBV5-5
J gene: TRBJ2-5
CDR3 protein: CASKGSGKETQYF

clone size: NA
CDR3 length: 16
V gene: TRBV10-2
J gene: TRBJ2-3
CDR3 protein: CASSPQARGGTDTQYF

clone size: NA
CDR3 length: 13
V gene: TRBV19
J gene: TRBJ2-5
CDR3 protein: CASSSSGGETQYF

clone size: NA
CDR3 length: 13
V gene: TRBV6-5
J gene: TRBJ1-5
CDR3 protein: CASGGRMNQPQHF

clone size: once
CDR3 length: 15
V gene: TRBV30
J gene: TRBJ1-2
CDR3 protein: CAWSGSHQGSRGYTF

clone size: NA
CDR3 length: 11
V gene: TRBV29-1
J gene: TRBJ2-3
CDR3 protein: CSVDSTDTQYF

clone size: NA
CDR3 length: 14
V gene: TRBV6-1
J gene: TRBJ2-2
CDR3 protein: CASSPTSTTGELFF

clone size: NA
CDR3 length: 13
V gene: TRBV2
J gene: TRBJ2-5
CDR3 protein: CASSVFRRETQYF

clone size: NA
CDR3 length: 14
V gene: TRBV6-1
J gene: TRBJ1-4
CDR3 protein: CASREGTANEKLFF

clone size: NA
CDR3 length: 16
V gene: TRBV9
J gene: TRBJ2-3
CDR3 protein: CASSVRSGASTDTQYF

clone size: NA
CDR3 length: 13
V gene: TRBV6-5
J gene: TRBJ1-1
CDR3 protein: CASRQVLGTEAFF

clone size: NA
CDR3 length: 13
V gene: TRBV6-5
J gene: TRBJ2-2
CDR3 protein: CASRRGETGELFF

clone size: NA
CDR3 length: 14
V gene: TRBV6-6
J gene: TRBJ1-5
CDR3 protein: CASSYGGAGQPQHF

clone size: few
CDR3 length: 13
V gene: TRBV19
J gene: TRBJ1-5
CDR3 protein: CASSGGEGQPQHF

clone size: NA
CDR3 length: 15
V gene: TRBV5-6
J gene: TRBJ1-1
CDR3 protein: CASSLAGGANTEAFF

clone size: NA
CDR3 length: 14
V gene: TRBV30
J gene: TRBJ2-7
CDR3 protein: CAWSGQGAWYEQYF

clone size: NA
CDR3 length: 12
V gene: TRBV6-1
J gene: TRBJ1-2
CDR3 protein: CASSIDGYGYTF

clone size: NA
CDR3 length: 13
V gene: TRBV7-9
J gene: TRBJ2-7
CDR3 protein: CASSFGTGYEQYF

clone size: NA
CDR3 length: 14
V gene: TRBV7-9
J gene: TRBJ2-1
CDR3 protein: CASSFTQSYNEQFF

clone size: NA
CDR3 length: 14
V gene: TRBV30
J gene: TRBJ1-1
CDR3 protein: CAWSVHSMNTEAFF

clone size: NA
CDR3 length: 19
V gene: TRBV18
J gene: TRBJ1-1
CDR3 protein: CASSASSFGGTPGGTEAFF

clone size: NA
CDR3 length: 14
V gene: TRBV9
J gene: TRBJ1-4
CDR3 protein: CASSATVISEKLFF

clone size: NA
CDR3 length: 13
V gene: TRBV7-2
J gene: TRBJ2-5
CDR3 protein: CASSSRVQETQYF

clone size: NA
CDR3 length: 14
V gene: TRBV19
J gene: TRBJ1-2
CDR3 protein: CASSIWGAQGGYTF

clone size: NA
CDR3 length: 16
V gene: TRBV15
J gene: TRBJ2-2
CDR3 protein: CATSREGGTNTGELFF

clone size: NA
CDR3 length: 15
V gene: TRBV6-5
J gene: TRBJ1-2
CDR3 protein: CASSFPTGGHYGYTF

clone size: NA
CDR3 length: 12
V gene: TRBV2
J gene: TRBJ2-1
CDR3 protein: CASKVLAGEQFF

clone size: NA
CDR3 length: 13
V gene: TRBV7-9
J gene: TRBJ1-1
CDR3 protein: CASRWQMNTEAFF

clone size: NA
CDR3 length: 15
V gene: TRBV27
J gene: TRBJ1-2
CDR3 protein: CASSSPGQGGAGYTF

clone size: few
CDR3 length: 16
V gene: TRBV28
J gene: TRBJ1-3
CDR3 protein: CASSLGTGKTGNTIYF

clone size: NA
CDR3 length: 20
V gene: TRBV18
J gene: TRBJ2-7
CDR3 protein: CASSPGLAGGPGGFPYEQYF

clone size: NA
CDR3 length: 17
V gene: TRBV7-2
J gene: TRBJ2-6
CDR3 protein: CASSPGDGYSGANVLTF

clone size: NA
CDR3 length: 17
V gene: TRBV27
J gene: TRBJ2-2
CDR3 protein: CASSTSRGTSVTGELFF

clone size: NA
CDR3 length: 16
V gene: TRBV5-1
J gene: TRBJ2-5
CDR3 protein: CASSLESGGALKTQYF

clone size: NA
CDR3 length: 15
V gene: TRBV21-1
J gene: TRBJ1-1
CDR3 protein: CASSLRTGPNTEAFF

clone size: NA
CDR3 length: 15
V gene: TRBV6-4
J gene: TRBJ1-4
CDR3 protein: CASSARDSTNEKLFF

clone size: NA
CDR3 length: 15
V gene: TRBV5-1
J gene: TRBJ1-2
CDR3 protein: CASSQNPEGRRGYTF

clone size: NA
CDR3 length: 14
V gene: TRBV27
J gene: TRBJ2-2
CDR3 protein: CASSLSNGAGELFF

clone size: once
CDR3 length: 15
V gene: TRBV5-5
J gene: TRBJ1-5
CDR3 protein: CASSPGGQGRQPQHF

clone size: NA
CDR3 length: 13
V gene: TRBV27
J gene: TRBJ2-2
CDR3 protein: CASSLRVTGELFF

clone size: NA
CDR3 length: 13
V gene: TRBV19
J gene: TRBJ2-2
CDR3 protein: CASRQVHTGELFF

clone size: NA
CDR3 length: 13
V gene: TRBV5-1
J gene: TRBJ2-3
CDR3 protein: CASTQLGTDTQYF

clone size: once
CDR3 length: 11
V gene: TRBV2
J gene: TRBJ2-7
CDR3 protein: CAQGRGYEQYF

clone size: NA
CDR3 length: 15
V gene: TRBV11-3
J gene: TRBJ2-5
CDR3 protein: CASSTGGALSETQYF

clone size: NA
CDR3 length: 14
V gene: TRBV28
J gene: TRBJ2-5
CDR3 protein: CASSGHRDGETQYF

clone size: NA
CDR3 length: 14
V gene: TRBV9
J gene: TRBJ2-7
CDR3 protein: CASSAGLAGDEQYF

clone size: once
CDR3 length: 17
V gene: TRBV7-2
J gene: TRBJ2-3
CDR3 protein: CASSLGSTVLGTDTQYF

clone size: NA
CDR3 length: 14
V gene: TRBV15
J gene: TRBJ2-5
CDR3 protein: CATSYDRAQETQYF

clone size: NA
CDR3 length: 15
V gene: TRBV27
J gene: TRBJ2-1
CDR3 protein: CASSSLGTSNNEQFF